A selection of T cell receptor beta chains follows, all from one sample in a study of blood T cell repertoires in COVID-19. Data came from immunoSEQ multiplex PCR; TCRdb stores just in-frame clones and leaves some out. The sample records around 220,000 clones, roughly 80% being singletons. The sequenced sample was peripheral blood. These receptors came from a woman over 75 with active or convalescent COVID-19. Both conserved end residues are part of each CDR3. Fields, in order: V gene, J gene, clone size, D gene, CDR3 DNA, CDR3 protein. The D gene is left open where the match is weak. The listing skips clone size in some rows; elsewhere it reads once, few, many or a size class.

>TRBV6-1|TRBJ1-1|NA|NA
TGTGCCAGCAGTGAACTCGTATTGGGGGGTCGAGCTTTCTTT
CASSELVLGGRAFF
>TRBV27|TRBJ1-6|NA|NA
TGTGCCAGCAGTTTGAGGCAGTATAATTCACCCCTCCACTTT
CASSLRQYNSPLHF
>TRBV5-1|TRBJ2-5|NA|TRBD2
TGCGCCAGCAGCTTGGTACTAGCGGAACAGGAGACCCAGTACTTC
CASSLVLAEQETQYF
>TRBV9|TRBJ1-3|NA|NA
TGTGCCAGCAGCCTCCAAGGACAGCTCTCTGGAAACACCATATATTTT
CASSLQGQLSGNTIYF
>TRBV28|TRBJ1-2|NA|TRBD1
TGTGCCAGCAGGCTAACAGGGGGAAACTATGGCTACACCTTC
CASRLTGGNYGYTF
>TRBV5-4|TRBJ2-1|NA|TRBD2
TGTGCCAGCAGCTTAAGCGGGACTTACAATGAGCAGTTCTTC
CASSLSGTYNEQFF
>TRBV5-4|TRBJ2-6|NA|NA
TGTGCCAGCAGCGCCCTCTGGACAGCTGGGGCCAACGTCCTGACTTTC
CASSALWTAGANVLTF
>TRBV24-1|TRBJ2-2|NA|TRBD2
TGTGCCACCAGTGAGCCGACTAGCGGGAAGAACACCGGGGAGCTGTTTTTT
CATSEPTSGKNTGELFF
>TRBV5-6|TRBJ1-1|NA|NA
TGTGCCAGCAGCTTGTCTGTGAACACTGAAGCTTTCTTT
CASSLSVNTEAFF
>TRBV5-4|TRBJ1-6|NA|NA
TGTGCCAGCAGCTTGGAACAGGGTGGTAATTCACCCCTCCACTTT
CASSLEQGGNSPLHF
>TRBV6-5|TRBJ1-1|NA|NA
TGTGCCGCACACAGGGAAGAGGGCACTGAAGCTTTCTTT
CAAHREEGTEAFF
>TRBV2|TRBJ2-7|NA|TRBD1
TGTGCCAGCAGTAGGGGACAGGGGATCTACGAGCAGTACTTC
CASSRGQGIYEQYF
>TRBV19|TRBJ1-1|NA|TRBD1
TGTGCCAGTAGTCTACGGGACAGGGGCCTGTTGGCTTTCTTT
CASSLRDRGLLAFF
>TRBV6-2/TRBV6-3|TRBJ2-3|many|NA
TGTGCCAGCAGCCTGGGGCGGAGTAGCGGAGGGACAGATACGCAGTATTTT
CASSLGRSSGGTDTQYF
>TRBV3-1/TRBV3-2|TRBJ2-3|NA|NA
TGTGCCAGCAGCCAGAGTGCGGCCACGGAGACGCAGTATTTT
CASSQSAATETQYF
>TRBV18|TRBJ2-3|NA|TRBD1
TGTGCCAGCTCACCGGCAACAGGGGCCACAGATACGCAGTATTTT
CASSPATGATDTQYF
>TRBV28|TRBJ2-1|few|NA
TGTGCCAGCAGTTTCCGAATCTCCGGGACTTTAAATGAGCAGTTCTTC
CASSFRISGTLNEQFF
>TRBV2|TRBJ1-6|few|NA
TGTGCCAGCAGCCGAAGGAGGGGTAGAAATTCACCCCTCCACTTT
CASSRRRGRNSPLHF
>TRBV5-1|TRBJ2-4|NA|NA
TGCGCCAGCAGCCCAACACCAGAGAGCGACATTCAGTACTTC
CASSPTPESDIQYF
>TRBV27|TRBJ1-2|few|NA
TGTGCCAGCAGTCCGGGGACATATGGCTACACCTTC
CASSPGTYGYTF
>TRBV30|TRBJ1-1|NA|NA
TGTGCCTGGAAACAAAACGGGGACACTGAAGCTTTCTTT
CAWKQNGDTEAFF
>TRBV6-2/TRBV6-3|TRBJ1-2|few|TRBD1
TGTGCCAGCAGTTCAGTGGGACAGGGTCATGGCTACACCTTC
CASSSVGQGHGYTF
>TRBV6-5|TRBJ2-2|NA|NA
TGTGCCAGCAGTCCCACTAGTGTCACCGGGGAGCTGTTTTTT
CASSPTSVTGELFF
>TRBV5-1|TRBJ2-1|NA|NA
TGCGCCAGCAGCCAACTTCTTGGGAGTCTAAACAATGAGCAGTTCTTC
CASSQLLGSLNNEQFF